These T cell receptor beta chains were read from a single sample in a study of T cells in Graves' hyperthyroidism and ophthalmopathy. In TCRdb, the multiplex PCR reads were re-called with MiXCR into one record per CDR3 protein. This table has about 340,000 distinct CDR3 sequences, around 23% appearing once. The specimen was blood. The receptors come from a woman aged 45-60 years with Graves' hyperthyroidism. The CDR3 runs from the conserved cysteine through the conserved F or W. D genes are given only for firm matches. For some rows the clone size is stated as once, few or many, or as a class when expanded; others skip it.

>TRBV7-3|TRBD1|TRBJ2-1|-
CASGTGKNEQFF
TGTGCCAGCGGGACAGGGAAAAATGAGCAGTTCTTC
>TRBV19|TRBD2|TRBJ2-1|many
CASSSSGTSARNEQFF
TGTGCCAGTAGTTCGTCCGGGACTAGCGCCCGCAATGAGCAGTTCTTC
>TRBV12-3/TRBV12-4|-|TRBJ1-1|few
CASSFMGQGTETFF
TGTGCCAGCAGTTTCATGGGGCAAGGGACTGAAACTTTCTTT
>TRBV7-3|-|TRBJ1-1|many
CASSLGRASTEAFF
TGTGCCAGCAGCTTAGGCAGGGCGAGCACTGAAGCTTTCTTT
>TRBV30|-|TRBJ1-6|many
CAWMEGQGGSPLHF
TGTGCCTGGATGGAGGGGCAGGGAGGTTCACCCCTCCACTTT
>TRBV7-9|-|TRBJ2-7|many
CASSQQGHEQYF
TGTGCCAGCAGTCAACAGGGCCACGAGCAGTACTTC
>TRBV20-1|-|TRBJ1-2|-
CSASRVGGANYGYTF
TGCAGTGCTAGCAGGGTGGGAGGGGCCAACTATGGCTACACCTTC
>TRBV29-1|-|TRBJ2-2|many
CSAKQVTNTGELFF
TGCAGCGCAAAACAGGTCACGAACACCGGGGAGCTGTTTTTT
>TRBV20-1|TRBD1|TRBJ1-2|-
CSASKPGTGLNYGYTF
TGCAGTGCTAGCAAACCCGGGACAGGACTTAACTATGGCTACACCTTC
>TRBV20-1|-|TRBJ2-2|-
CSARHNTGELFF
TGCAGTGCTAGACATAACACCGGGGAGCTGTTTTTT
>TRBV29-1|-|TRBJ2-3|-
CSVLVSTDTQYF
TGCAGCGTTCTTGTTAGCACAGATACGCAGTATTTT
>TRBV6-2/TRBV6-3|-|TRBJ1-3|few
CASIPAGSGNTIYF
TGTGCCAGCATCCCGGCCGGGTCGGGAAACACCATATATTTT
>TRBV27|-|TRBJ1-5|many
CASSFKDNQPQHF
TGTGCCAGCAGTTTCAAGGACAATCAGCCCCAGCATTTT
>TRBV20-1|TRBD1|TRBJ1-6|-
CSASSTGFEDSPLHF
TGCAGTGCTTCCTCGACAGGGTTCGAGGATTCACCCCTCCACTTT
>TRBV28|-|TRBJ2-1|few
CASSQTVSHNEQFF
TGTGCCAGCAGTCAGACAGTCTCCCACAATGAGCAGTTCTTC
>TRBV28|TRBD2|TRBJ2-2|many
CASSLSGGRAGELFF
TGTGCCAGCAGTTTATCGGGCGGGAGGGCCGGGGAGCTGTTTTTT
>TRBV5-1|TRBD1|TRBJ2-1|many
CASSLQTGNEQFF
TGCGCCAGCAGCTTGCAGACAGGGAATGAGCAGTTCTTC
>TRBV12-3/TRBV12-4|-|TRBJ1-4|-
CASSPPSMGKNEKLFF
TGTGCCAGCAGTCCACCCTCGATGGGGAAGAATGAAAAACTGTTTTTT
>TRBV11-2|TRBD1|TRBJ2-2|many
CASSVGTGGVRNTGELFF
TGTGCCAGCAGCGTTGGGACAGGGGGCGTTAGGAACACCGGGGAGCTGTTTTTT
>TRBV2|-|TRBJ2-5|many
CASSPRTAAQETQYF
TGTGCCAGCAGTCCGCGGACAGCAGCCCAAGAGACCCAGTACTTC
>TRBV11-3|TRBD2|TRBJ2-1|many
CASSLRVDLAGVNYNEQFF
TGTGCCAGCAGCTTAAGGGTCGACTTAGCGGGAGTAAACTACAATGAGCAGTTCTTC
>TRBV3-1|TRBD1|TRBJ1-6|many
CASSQVNRGSSPLHF
TGTGCCAGCAGCCAAGTGAACAGGGGTTCTTCACCCCTCCACTTT
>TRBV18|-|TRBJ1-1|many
CASSPPSLNTEAFF
TGTGCCAGCTCACCACCGTCCCTGAACACTGAAGCTTTCTTT
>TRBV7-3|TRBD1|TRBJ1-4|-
CASSLKYGQGAVEKLFF
TGTGCCAGCAGCTTAAAGTATGGACAGGGGGCAGTTGAAAAACTGTTTTTT
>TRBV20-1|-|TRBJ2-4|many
CSAPDPKAKNIQYF
TGCAGTGCTCCGGACCCGAAAGCCAAAAACATTCAGTACTTC
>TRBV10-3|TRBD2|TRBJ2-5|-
CAISESAGGGQGETQYF
TGTGCCATCAGTGAATCAGCGGGAGGGGGGCAAGGAGAGACCCAGTACTTC
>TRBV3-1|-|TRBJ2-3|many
CASSQLGGSGPDTQYF
TGTGCCAGCAGCCAACTTGGGGGGAGTGGGCCAGATACGCAGTATTTT
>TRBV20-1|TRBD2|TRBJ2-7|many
CSARRLTGGVYEQYF
TGCAGTGCTAGGCGACTAACGGGGGGGGTCTACGAGCAGTACTTC
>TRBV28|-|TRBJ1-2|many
CASSPPARGDYGYTF
TGTGCCAGCAGTCCCCCCGCGAGGGGAGACTATGGCTACACCTTC
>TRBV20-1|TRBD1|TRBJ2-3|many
CSARAFGQGATDTQYF
TGCAGTGCTAGAGCCTTCGGACAGGGGGCCACAGATACGCAGTATTTT
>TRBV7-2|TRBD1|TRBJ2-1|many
CASSLGQVVAEQFF
TGTGCCAGCAGCCTCGGACAGGTAGTCGCTGAGCAGTTCTTC
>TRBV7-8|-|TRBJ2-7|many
CASTHRDHEQYF
TGTGCCAGCACCCACAGGGACCACGAGCAGTACTTC
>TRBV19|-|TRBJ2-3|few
CASSIDAGAFTDTQYF
TGTGCCAGTAGTATAGACGCGGGGGCCTTCACAGATACGCAGTATTTT